What follows describes a single TCR beta chain. Its specificity is not known. Starting material for RNA and DNA co-extraction consisted of roughly 17-31 mg of unsorted bulk tissue. Germline values: CDR1 KGHDR, CDR2 SFDVKD. The ends were cut back, 4 bases at V and 6 bases at J, with 9 bases in the middle. The CDR3 has 12 amino acids. Making TCR beta cDNA involved approximately 530 ng total RNA and a constant-region primer. ARM-PCR, slightly modified, supplied the TCR beta libraries through three nested multiplex PCR rounds. For roughly 11 cycles apiece, the opening two PCR rounds ran with TRBV1-TRBV30 forward primers and a C-beta reverse primer. TCRdb ran MiXCR on the multiplex PCR reads and lists one entry per CDR3 protein. This sample has 100,000 to 150,000 distinct CDR3 sequences, with 60% to 80% found just once. The source of the sample is a study of tumor-infiltrating lymphocytes in primary liver carcinoma. Study at large: There were tumors of stage T1-T3 N0M0, each 4.2 to 10 cm across.

Study results and limitations: When set against blood, tumors had a significantly higher top-250-clone fraction (p = 0.039). Only about 7-25% of top clones were detected in each of the five tumor regions.

The clonotype was recovered from a woman aged 55-75 years with primary liver carcinoma and hepatitis B virus infection. The chain recombines TRBV24-1 with TRBJ2-7, with D possibly matching TRBD1 (5 bases). Sequenced: liver tumor tissue from sampling region 3. The sample's subset: tumor region T3, left-lateral pole. The CDR3: CATSDSGSEQYF. DNA of the CDR3: TGTGCCACCAGTGACTCAGGGTCCGAGCAGTACTTC.